This T cell receptor beta chain originates from a study of neurological immune-mediated disorders (dated by TCRdb to about 2019). Context from the whole study: Using UMI-based sequencing, the study compared peripheral blood TCR-beta repertoires from patients with HTLV-I-associated myelopathy (HAM/TSP), patients with multiple sclerosis, and healthy controls. Longitudinal samples, technical triplicates and paired sorted CD4+ and CD8+ T-cell subsets, alongside PBMC samples, were included among the roughly 100 TCR-beta libraries. Technical triplicate libraries were sequenced to precisely calculate the variability in frequency of each individual clone. Of the 65 to 70 subjects in the cohort, about 15 were HAM/TSP patients, around 35 were multiple sclerosis patients, and 20 were healthy controls.

General conclusions and limits of the study: No identical CDR3 amino acid sequences were shared among expanded clones across subjects, suggesting private TCR-beta repertoires in all groups. TCR clonal expansion was highest in HAM/TSP patients and lowest in MS patients, with MS patients falling below even healthy controls.

The time point label of this sample denotes: technical triplicate 1. For the sorted-subset TCR libraries, the starting material was about 1 million sorted CD4+ or CD8+ T cells. Peripheral blood was subjected to Ficoll-Hypaque density gradient centrifugation to isolate PBMCs, which were then cryopreserved in liquid nitrogen. Paired sorted CD4+ and CD8+ subsets came from healthy controls, HAM/TSP patients and MS patients. In this sample, this clonotype turned up many times. Its recognized antigen is unknown. Per-nucleotide qualities are absent, and no much larger clonotype sits a single base away. cDNA was synthesized by template-switch 5'RACE using a primer carrying a 10-nucleotide random unique molecular identifier by which each TCR transcript was tagged. Over 200 million TCR-beta sequences, covering 15-18 subjects, were produced in each sequencing run. The RNeasy kit was used for extraction of total RNA. The KAPA Real-time Library Amplification kit was used to amplify TCR-beta VDJ regions with primers for the TCR constant region and the 5'RACE anchor. Sample indexes and Illumina adaptors were added in a first PCR, and a second PCR then increased library yield. The roughly 650 bp TCR product was size-selected on a 2% E-gel SizeSelection system after Ampure bead purification. Before pooling, libraries had their quality checked on a Bioanalyzer, their concentration measured with Qubit, and their quantity determined with the Kapa Library Quantification kit. An Illumina HiSeq 2500 sequenced the libraries paired-end 2 x 150 bp. To increase sequence diversity, roughly 24-31% phiX was spiked into each library pool. In the source study's methods: The UMI-based MiGEC pipeline processed quality-filtered reads and removed over 85% of raw TCR sequences during error correction. VDJ genes were aligned to IMGT germline references, and each clonotype was defined by a unique CDR3 amino acid sequence together with V-J genes. Clonal expansion, Shannon diversity, and CDR3 relatedness (CalcPairwiseDistances, ClusterSamples) were evaluated with VDJtools, and phylogenetic trees were built with CLCbio workbench. A clone was classed as expanded if it had 8 or more unique UMIs, a cutoff based on coefficient-of-variation modelling across technical triplicates. The public reads were reprocessed in TCRdb via fastp at Q25 and MiXCR, keeping in-frame beta chains. Here each entry gathers all rows of one CDR3 protein and keeps the most common genes and DNA. The V and J calls and clone size are TCRdb's, not the authors'. In all, the sample holds 20,000 to 25,000 distinct CDR3 sequences, and roughly 13% of those were seen once. Approximately 5.5% of the sample rests with the top ten.

Material: CD4+ T cells from blood. The TCR comes from a female donor with HTLV-1-associated myelopathy (HAM/TSP).

The DNA is as follows: TGTGCCAGCAGCCCGCGGTCGGCTAGCGGGAGTTGGGAGACCCAGTACTTC. This sequence encodes CASSPRSASGSWETQYF. The rearranged chain carries TRBV7-8 and TRBJ2-5; 10 nucleotides in the junction match TRBD2. The CDR3 runs 17 residues from the cysteine to the phenylalanine. Of the read, only the CDR3 DNA is kept; its 51 bases are in frame from base 1. Looking up the germline V gene yields CDR1 SGHVS and CDR2 FQNEAQ. Here V drops 5 bases and J drops 5 bases, and the junction holds 14 bases not matched to any gene.